This T cell receptor beta chain was retrieved from a study of a mutant IDH1 vaccine in newly diagnosed glioma. Study overall: The initiation of vaccination occurred 4-6 weeks after radiotherapy alone, or with temozolomide cycles.

CDR1 SNHLY and CDR2 FYNNEI come from the germline V gene. The CDR3 is made up of 15 amino acids. J lost 14 bases, V lost 1 base, and 10 bases had no gene match. In the case of this clone: What it binds is not known.

As for time point: week 5, during vaccination. In the vaccine, a single dose held 300 ug of the mutant IDH1 20-mer peptide, along with topical imiquimod. Every donor had a new WHO grade 3 or 4 astrocytoma that was IDH1-mutant, with loss of nuclear ATRX. The assay was immunoSEQ multiplex PCR, and TCRdb's table has in-frame clones only and misses some. Of 25,000 to 35,000 clones listed, roughly 87% are singletons. The clonotype comes from a woman aged 40 to 50 with glioma. Some clones in this sample may be carry-over from other donors' samples. The source material was peripheral blood mononuclear cells (PBMCs), sampled from a glioma patient whose treatment included an IDH1 peptide vaccine. The V call is TRBV2, the J call TRBJ2-3, with TRBD2 identical over 12 bases. The CDR3 spells CASSEGTSGGTSPYF. In DNA form, the CDR3 reads TGTGCCAGCAGTGAAGGTACTAGCGGGGGGACGTCTCCGTATTTT.